This is a list of T cell receptor beta chains from one sample in a study of neurological immune-mediated disorders. TCRdb re-derived calls from the 5' RACE reads in MiXCR, one entry per CDR3 protein. The data contain fewer than 85,000 distinct CDR3 sequences, less than 5.5% of them singletons. Sample: PBMCs. The source is a young woman with multiple sclerosis. Each CDR3 is given with its conserved first and last residue. The D gene is left open where the match is weak. Some rows have no size entry. The others give once, few or many, or a class for an expanded clone.

d_gene,v_gene,abundance,j_gene,CDR3nt,CDR3aa
-,TRBV3-1,many,TRBJ1-1,TGTGCCAGCAACCAAGGCCGGGCTGAAGCTTTCTTT,CASNQGRAEAFF
-,TRBV5-1,many,TRBJ1-2,TGCGCCAGCTCCGAGGACGGAGGCTATGGCTACACCTTC,CASSEDGGYGYTF
-,TRBV6-1,many,TRBJ1-5,TGTGCCAGCAGTTCTGCGTGGGATCAGCCCCAGCATTTT,CASSSAWDQPQHF
TRBD1,TRBV7-9,few,TRBJ2-7,TGTGCCAGCAGCTCCCCTCGGGACAGTTCCTACGAGCAGTACTTC,CASSSPRDSSYEQYF
TRBD2,TRBV10-3,many,TRBJ2-1,TGTGCCATCAGTGAGTCCGGACTAGCGGGCCCCAATGAGCAGTTCTTC,CAISESGLAGPNEQFF
-,TRBV5-1,few,TRBJ2-5,TGCGCCAGCTGTCGGGGAGTCCAAGAGACCCAGTACTTC,CASCRGVQETQYF
TRBD1,TRBV25-1,many,TRBJ1-2,TGTGCCAGCAGTGTATGGGGACAGGGGGACTATGGCTACACCTTC,CASSVWGQGDYGYTF
TRBD1,TRBV5-5,few,TRBJ1-3,TGTGCCAGCAGCCGACAGGGGCCGAGCTCTGGAAACACCATATATTTT,CASSRQGPSSGNTIYF
-,TRBV6-1,many,TRBJ1-4,TGTGCCAGCAGTGAAGAATTGACCGATGAAAAACTGTTTTTT,CASSEELTDEKLFF
-,TRBV5-1,many,TRBJ2-7,TGCGCCAGCAGCTTGCTTTCCGGATCCTACGAGCAGTACTTC,CASSLLSGSYEQYF
-,TRBV5-6,few,TRBJ1-6,TGTGCCAGCAGCTTGTTGTCAAGCCTGGACCTCCACTTT,CASSLLSSLDLHF
-,TRBV11-2,-,TRBJ2-3,TGTGCCAGCGGCCCTAAAGATACGCAGTATTTT,CASGPKDTQYF
TRBD1,TRBV7-8,-,TRBJ2-5,TGTGCCAGCAGCTCAATCACGACCGGGACAGGGATGAAGACCCAGTACTTC,CASSSITTGTGMKTQYF
-,TRBV5-1,many,TRBJ1-6,TGCGCCAGCAGCTTCGCAGGTACCACTTTCGGTTCACCCCTCCACTTT,CASSFAGTTFGSPLHF
-,TRBV4-2,many,TRBJ2-7,TGTGCCAGCAGCCAAGTTACGGGTGTCGAGCAGTACTTC,CASSQVTGVEQYF
TRBD2,TRBV5-1,many,TRBJ2-7,TGCGCCAGCAGCTTTACCAGCGGGAGTGGAGAGCAGTACTTC,CASSFTSGSGEQYF
TRBD2,TRBV20-1,many,TRBJ2-7,TGCAGTGCTACAAGGCCGGGACTAGCGGGAATGACCTACGAGCAGTACTTC,CSATRPGLAGMTYEQYF
TRBD2,TRBV4-2,many,TRBJ2-3,TGTGCCAGCAGCCCCGGACTAGCGGGAGGGCCGTTCACAGATACGCAGTATTTT,CASSPGLAGGPFTDTQYF
-,TRBV29-1,many,TRBJ2-2,TGCAGCGCCTCGGGACACCTAACTAACACCGGGGAGCTGTTTTTT,CSASGHLTNTGELFF
TRBD2,TRBV12-3/TRBV12-4,-,TRBJ2-1,TGTGCCAGCACTCCGGGGGGACTAGCCGTACGATCCTACAATGAGCAGTTCTTC,CASTPGGLAVRSYNEQFF
TRBD1,TRBV12-3/TRBV12-4,many,TRBJ2-1,TGTGCCAGCAGTTTAACAGGGGGGTACAATGAGCAGTTCTTC,CASSLTGGYNEQFF
-,TRBV5-1,many,TRBJ2-5,TGCGCCAGCAGCTTGGCCGGTGGAGAGACCCAGTACTTC,CASSLAGGETQYF
TRBD1,TRBV29-1,many,TRBJ2-3,TGCAGCGCTAAAGGTGGGACAGGGGGAACAGATACGCAGTATTTT,CSAKGGTGGTDTQYF
TRBD2,TRBV12-3/TRBV12-4,-,TRBJ2-7,TGTGCCAGCAGTTTAGGCGGGAGTGCCCCCTACGAGCAGTACTTC,CASSLGGSAPYEQYF
-,TRBV3-1,many,TRBJ1-5,TGTGCCAGCAGCCTAGGGGAGAGCCAGCCCCAGCATTTT,CASSLGESQPQHF
TRBD1,TRBV5-1,many,TRBJ1-2,TGCGCCAGTCGACAGGGCTTGGACTATGGCTACACCTTC,CASRQGLDYGYTF
-,TRBV12-3/TRBV12-4,many,TRBJ2-3,TGTGCCAGCAGTTTAAGCGGATACACAGATACGCAGTATTTT,CASSLSGYTDTQYF
TRBD2,TRBV4-1,-,TRBJ2-2,TGCGCCAGCAGCCTAAGCGGGGGCCTAACGAACACCGGGGAGCTGTTTTTT,CASSLSGGLTNTGELFF
TRBD1,TRBV3-1,many,TRBJ2-5,TGTGCCAGCATGTTCGGCCCCAGGGGGGAGACCCAGTACTTC,CASMFGPRGETQYF
TRBD1,TRBV5-1,many,TRBJ2-1,TGCGCCAGCAGCTGGACAGGGGGTAATGAGCAGTTCTTC,CASSWTGGNEQFF
-,TRBV20-1,many,TRBJ1-2,TGCAGTGCTAGTGATACCCGGGCGCCTCCGGGCTATGGCTACACCTTC,CSASDTRAPPGYGYTF
-,TRBV27,many,TRBJ1-2,TGTGCCAGCAGTTCCAACAGGGAAGGCAAAGGCTACACCTTC,CASSSNREGKGYTF
TRBD2,TRBV20-1,many,TRBJ2-1,TGCAGTGCTACGGGACTAGCGCCGAGCTCCTACAATGAGCAGTTCTTC,CSATGLAPSSYNEQFF
-,TRBV28,many,TRBJ1-2,TGTGCCAGCAGTTTCACCCGTGGGGCAGTGGGCGATGGCTACACCTTC,CASSFTRGAVGDGYTF
-,TRBV9,few,TRBJ2-3,TGTGCCAGCAGCGTAGCCCCCCGGGGCACAGATACGCAGTATTTT,CASSVAPRGTDTQYF